These 26 T cell receptor beta chains originate from one sample sequenced in a study of T cell responses to AZD1222 COVID-19 vaccine. TCRdb's copy holds only in-frame clones and misses some; the assay was immunoSEQ multiplex PCR. This sample has about 94,000 clones, with around nine tenths found just once. This specimen consisted of peripheral blood, obtained on day 0 of AZD1222 vaccination. The source is an adult in good health.

The V and J genes are TRBV7-2 and TRBJ2-3; D call uncertain. V was trimmed by 2 bases and J by 3 bases, leaving 6 bases between them. Germline values: CDR1 SGHTA, CDR2 FQGNSA. This CDR3 is 13 amino acids long. The CDR3 DNA sequence: TGTGCCAGCAGCTTACAGGTGACAGATACGCAGTATTTT. Encoded protein: CASSLQVTDTQYF.

The chain links TRBV6-1 to TRBJ1-2; unclear D gene. CDR3 length: 13 amino acids. Trimming removed 2 bases at V and 4 bases at J, with 8 bases between. From germline, CDR1 is MNHNS and CDR2 SASEGT. CDR3 coding DNA: TGTGCCAGCAGTGAAAAGCCTTTCTATGGCTACACCTTC. It encodes CASSEKPFYGYTF.

The chain couples TRBV11-2 to TRBJ2-7; 11 nucleotides align to TRBD1. The CDR3 spans 14 residues. Trimming took 5 bases from V and 2 from J; bases not matched to a gene: 2. Germline CDR1 SGHAT, CDR2 FQNNGV. The CDR3 sequence is CASSKGQGAYEQYF. The CDR3 DNA reads TGTGCCAGCAGCAAGGGACAGGGGGCCTACGAGCAGTACTTC.

This chain links TRBV9 with TRBJ1-1; D is unresolved. V was pared by 0 bases and J by 0 bases, with 9 bases between. From germline, CDR1 is SGDLS and CDR2 YYNGEE. The CDR3 loop spans 15 amino acids. The CDR3 sequence is CASSVGHSLNTEAFF. Written as DNA, the CDR3 is TGTGCCAGCAGCGTAGGTCACAGCTTGAACACTGAAGCTTTCTTT.

The chain joins TRBV5-1 to TRBJ2-2; TRBD2 agrees at 12 bases. Germline lookup yields CDR1 SGHRS and CDR2 YFSETQ. With V trimmed by 7 bases and J by 0 bases, 10 bases remained unmatched. The CDR3 consists of 18 residues. The CDR3 is CASGGLAGRGPNTGELFF. In nucleotides, the CDR3 is TGCGCCAGCGGAGGACTAGCGGGGAGGGGCCCGAACACCGGGGAGCTGTTTTTT.

The gene calls are TRBV7-6 and TRBJ2-5, with TRBD2 matching 10 bases. From germline, CDR1 is SGHVS and CDR2 FNYEAQ. Trimming cost V 4 bases and J 5 bases; bases outside gene matches: 4. This CDR3 is 14 amino acids long. CDR3 DNA sequence: TGTGCCAGCAGCTCAAGCGGGGGGGTGGAGACCCAGTACTTC. It translates to CASSSSGGVETQYF.

CDR3 sequence reads: CASSLGGARTGELFF. The CDR3, as DNA: TGTGCCAGCAGTCTCGGGGGGGCCAGGACCGGGGAGCTGTTTTTT. The chain combines TRBV2 with TRBJ2-2; 8 bases are a match to TRBD2. Looked up from germline, CDR1 is SNHLY and CDR2 is FYNNEI. V dropped 5 bases and J dropped 5; count of bases not matched to a gene: 7. The CDR3 runs 15 residues.

The rearrangement joins TRBV15 to TRBJ2-5, with 9 bases matching TRBD1. Germline V gene sequence: CDR1 LNHNV, CDR2 YYDKDF (reference sequence). Trimming took 1 base from V and 2 from J; bases not matched to a gene: 8. This CDR3 has 17 amino acids. The CDR3 reads CATSRVVWTGVQETQYF. In nucleotides, the CDR3 is TGTGCCACCAGCAGAGTAGTTTGGACAGGGGTGCAAGAGACCCAGTACTTC.

The V and J genes are TRBV9 and TRBJ1-6; 11 bases map to TRBD1. V gave up 6 bases and J gave up 1 base; unmatched junction bases: 6. This CDR3 comprises 17 residues. Germline CDR1 and CDR2: SGDLS and YYNGEE. In DNA, the CDR3 is TGTGCCAGCACCCGGACAGGGGGCTTTTCCTATAATTCACCCCTCCACTTT. Translating it yields CASTRTGGFSYNSPLHF.

The chain combines TRBV11-2 with TRBJ1-5; D is unresolved. The length of the CDR3 is 14 residues. In germline, CDR1 is SGHAT, CDR2 FQNNGV. The V end was cut by 5 bases, the J end by 3 bases, with 11 bases between. CDR3 DNA: TGTGCCAGCAGCCCCGGGGAGGTCAATCAGCCCCAGCATTTT. Its translation: CASSPGEVNQPQHF. The entire variable domain, with the rest obtained from reference TRBV11-2 and TRBJ1-5, is as follows: EAGVAQSPRYKIIEKRQSVAFWCNPISGHATLYWYQQILGQGPKLLIQFQNNGVVDDSQLPKDRFSAERLKGVDSTLKIQPAKLEDSAVYLCASSPGEVNQPQHFGDGTRLSIL.

The chain couples TRBV9 to TRBJ1-6, with TRBD1 as a possible D gene (5 bases). This CDR3 is built from 16 residues. Germline lookup yields CDR1 SGDLS and CDR2 YYNGEE. The ends were cut back, 4 bases at V and 7 bases at J, with 18 bases in the middle. The CDR3, as DNA: TGTGCCAGCAGCCCAACCCCCGGGACGGACAATTCACCCCTCCACTTT. Its protein product is CASSPTPGTDNSPLHF.

The chain is built from TRBV27 and TRBJ2-5, with a weak D call TRBD1 (5 bases). Between the trimmed V and J ends, which lost 6 bases and 5 bases, there was a span of 7 bases. CDR1 and CDR2 (germline): MNHEY, SMNVEV (reference sequence). CDR3 length: 11 amino acids. This CDR3 reads CASRGRETQYF. In nucleotides, the CDR3 is TGTGCCAGCAGGGGGCGTGAGACCCAGTACTTC.

This rearrangement joins TRBV28 to TRBJ1-3; TRBD1 might be the D (6 bases). The CDR3 has 15 residues. Germline values: CDR1 MDHEN, CDR2 SYDVKM. Trimming took off 5 bases at V and 0 bases at J, with 11 bases between the two ends. This CDR3 reads CASSGGQSSGNTIYF. For the CDR3, the DNA is TGTGCCAGCAGTGGGGGACAAAGCTCTGGAAACACCATATATTTT.

V gene TRBV7-9 combines with J gene TRBJ2-7; 9 nucleotides align to TRBD1. CDR3 length: 16 residues. Trimming took 5 bases from V and 2 from J; bases not matched to a gene: 10. The germline V gene encodes CDR1 SEHNR and CDR2 FQNEAQ (reference sequence). The CDR3 here is CASSVSTTGGTYEQYF. The DNA for the CDR3 is TGTGCCAGCAGCGTATCGACGACAGGGGGGACCTACGAGCAGTACTTC.

The chain has TRBV7-9 and TRBJ1-5, with D possibly being TRBD1 (5 bases). The V and J ends lost 6 bases and 7 bases respectively, with 16 bases between them. Germline loops: CDR1 SEHNR, CDR2 FQNEAQ (reference sequence). This CDR3 is built from 14 residues. CDR3 sequence: CASSTGGGSQPQHF. The CDR3 DNA follows: TGTGCCAGCAGTACCGGGGGGGGTTCACAGCCCCAGCATTTT.

V is TRBV5-8 and J is TRBJ2-5; D gene uncertain. CDR3 length: 14 residues. CDR1 and CDR2 from the germline V gene are SGHTS and YDEGEE. Trimming left V 2 bases short and J 0 bases short, with 8 bases between. This CDR3 reads CASSFNVNQETQYF. The CDR3 nucleotides read TGTGCCAGCAGCTTCAACGTTAACCAAGAGACCCAGTACTTC.

The J gene is TRBJ2-7, the V gene TRBV28; TRBD1 might be the D (6 bases). The V end was cut by 2 bases, the J end by 2 bases, with 13 bases between. CDR1 and CDR2 from the germline V gene are MDHEN and SYDVKM. The CDR3 has 15 residues. The CDR3 region has the DNA TGTGCCAGCAGTTTAGGGACATTGAGCCCCTACGAGCAGTACTTC. Residues: CASSLGTLSPYEQYF.

V and J are TRBV19 and TRBJ1-5; tentatively, D is TRBD1 (6 bases). The CDR3 length is 15 residues. Germline V gene sequence: CDR1 LNHDA, CDR2 SQIVND (reference sequence). The V end was cut by 3 bases, the J end by 4 bases, with 13 bases between. Here the CDR3 reads CASSIRGLANQPQHF. The CDR3 DNA follows: TGTGCCAGTAGTATCAGGGGACTAGCAAATCAGCCCCAGCATTTT.

The rearrangement uses TRBV10-3 and TRBJ1-4; D is ambiguous. The CDR3 has 13 residues. Germline V gene lookup returns CDR1 ENHRY and CDR2 SYGVKD. V lost 10 bases and J 3 bases, leaving 12 bases between the germline ends. Here the CDR3 DNA reads TGTGCCACCCGTCGGGGAGCTAATGAAAAACTGTTTTTT. Amino acid sequence: CATRRGANEKLFF.

In DNA, the CDR3 is TGTGCCAGCAGCGTAGCTTCCGGCTTAACTAGCGGGGGGGCCAGATCCTACGAGCAGTACTTC. Translation gives CASSVASGLTSGGARSYEQYF. The V and J genes are TRBV9 and TRBJ2-7; TRBD2 agrees at 13 bases. Trimming removed 0 bases from V and 1 base from J; junction bases left unmatched: 16. Germline CDR1 reads SGDLS; CDR2 reads YYNGEE. CDR3 length: 21 amino acids.

In its sample, this clone was seen once. This chain connects TRBV4-1 to TRBJ1-2; D remains ambiguous. CDR1 and CDR2 from the germline V gene are MGHRA and YSYEKL. The CDR3 spans 14 residues. Trimming shortened V by 0 bases and J by 0 bases, and 5 bases separated the two germline ends. The CDR3 sequence is CASSQDWANYGYTF. In nucleotides, the CDR3 is TGCGCCAGCAGCCAAGATTGGGCTAACTATGGCTACACCTTC.

The genes are TRBV6-5 and TRBJ1-2; D is unclear. The V end was cut by 7 bases, the J end by 1 base, with 10 bases between. The CDR3 runs 13 residues. The germline gives CDR1 MNHEY, CDR2 SVGAGI. CDR3 region: CASKGRINYGYTF. The CDR3 DNA reads as TGTGCCAGCAAAGGACGGATTAACTATGGCTACACCTTC.

V and J are TRBV28 and TRBJ2-1, with 10 nucleotides matching TRBD1. There are 15 residues in the CDR3. J was trimmed by 6 bases and V by 5 bases; bases with no gene match: 7. The germline V gene has CDR1 MDHEN and CDR2 SYDVKM. The CDR3 sequence is CASSVPGQGTNEQFF. The CDR3 nucleotides are TGTGCCAGCAGTGTCCCGGGACAGGGGACCAATGAGCAGTTCTTC. Together with reference TRBV28 and TRBJ2-1, the CDR3 gives the full variable domain: DVKVTQSSRYLVKRTGEKVFLECVQDMDHENMFWYRQDPGLGLRLIYFSYDVKMKEKGDIPEGYSVSREKKERFSLILESASTNQTSMYLCASSVPGQGTNEQFFGPGTRLTVL.

The J gene is TRBJ1-6, the V gene TRBV11-2; 7 bases match TRBD1. The CDR3 runs to 11 residues. The V segment lost 10 bases and the J segment 8 bases; nucleotides outside the gene matches: 2. CDR1 is SGHAT, CDR2 FQNNGV, per germline. CDR3 in amino acids: CATQGDSPLHF. CDR3 sequence (DNA): TGTGCCACCCAGGGGGATTCACCCCTCCACTTT.

The chain couples TRBV7-9 to TRBJ2-7; unclear D gene. The germline V gene has CDR1 SEHNR and CDR2 FQNEAQ (reference sequence). The CDR3 loop spans 13 amino acids. Trimming pared 3 bases from V and 5 bases from J, leaving 11 bases between. The CDR3 reads CASSFISFDEQYF. The CDR3, as DNA: TGTGCCAGCAGCTTCATTAGTTTCGACGAGCAGTACTTC.

The rearrangement uses TRBV14 and TRBJ1-6; D gene unclear. The V end was cut by 0 bases, the J end by 6 bases, with 9 bases between. The germline CDR1 and CDR2 sequences are SGHDN and FVKESK. This CDR3 contains 15 residues. CDR3 sequence (DNA): TGTGCCAGCAGCCAAGACTTGCCCCGTAATTCACCCCTCCACTTT. As protein: CASSQDLPRNSPLHF.